What follows are 19 T cell receptor beta chains derived from one specimen sequenced in a study of cytomegalovirus exposure and HLA in healthy donors. PCR employed 60 Vbeta and 13 Jbeta primers. The data were produced by immunoSEQ multiplex PCR, yet TCRdb's version contains in-frame clones alone and is incomplete. The sample shows roughly 120,000 clones, roughly four fifths of them seen only once. Sequences were obtained from PBMCs. These receptors all come from a male donor in good health and CMV-seropositive.

V usage is TRBV7-2 and J usage is TRBJ2-3; 7 nucleotides match TRBD2. J gave up 2 bases and V 4 bases, and 12 bases lay outside the gene matches. The CDR3 totals 17 residues. Germline-derived CDR1 and CDR2 are SGHTA and FQGNSA. CDR3 nucleotides: TGTGCCAGCAGCTCCCGGACTGGCGGGAGATTCACAGATACGCAGTATTTT. Encoded protein: CASSSRTGGRFTDTQYF.

J is TRBJ1-2 and V is TRBV30; 7 bases align to TRBD1. This CDR3 contains 12 residues. J was trimmed by 7 bases and V by 5 bases; bases with no gene match: 7. CDR1 GTSNPN and CDR2 SVGIG come from the germline V gene (reference sequence). The CDR3 sequence is CAWEAGGPGYTF. CDR3 nucleotides: TGTGCCTGGGAGGCAGGGGGACCTGGCTACACCTTC.

V gene TRBV9 combines with J gene TRBJ2-7; 7 bases are a match to TRBD2. Trimming cost V 3 bases and J 2 bases; bases outside gene matches: 11. CDR3 size: 16 residues. The germline gives CDR1 SGDLS, CDR2 YYNGEE. The CDR3 sequence: CASSAREASGPYEQYF. As DNA, the CDR3 is TGTGCCAGCAGCGCCCGCGAGGCTAGCGGACCCTACGAGCAGTACTTC.

The rearrangement links TRBV2 to TRBJ2-7, with 12 positions matching TRBD2. The V gene end was trimmed by 6 bases and the J gene end by 6 bases; junction bases not matched to a gene: 18. The CDR3 runs 18 residues. Germline V gives CDR1 SNHLY, CDR2 FYNNEI. CDR3 in DNA: TGTGCCAGCAGCATATCGGGACTAGCGGGCAAAGGGGCGGGCGAGCAGTACTTC. The encoded protein is CASSISGLAGKGAGEQYF.

The V call is TRBV21-1, the J call TRBJ2-1; the D call of TRBD2 is as the table states it, not checked on the DNA. TRBV21-1 is a pseudogene. This CDR3 is 17 amino acids long. CDR3 protein: CASSKEGLAGGLGEQFF. The CDR3 region has the DNA TGTGCCAGCAGCAAAGAAGGACTAGCGGGAGGCCTCGGTGAGCAGTTCTTC.

This chain uses TRBV19 with TRBJ1-1; TRBD1 matches 7 bases. Trimming at V came to 9 bases and at J to 1 base, leaving 11 bases not matched to a gene. The CDR3 consists of 15 residues. Germline CDR1 reads LNHDA; CDR2 reads SQIVND (reference sequence). Written as DNA, the CDR3 is TGTGCCAGCCCCCCCCAGGGGGGCCCGAACACTGAAGCTTTCTTT. This encodes CASPPQGGPNTEAFF.

The chain employs TRBV27 and TRBJ2-7; D gene uncertain. Trimming left V 5 bases short and J 1 base short, with 9 bases between. Per the germline V gene, CDR1 is MNHEY and CDR2 is SMNVEV (reference sequence). The CDR3 has 13 residues. The CDR3 DNA follows: TGTGCCAGCAGTCGCGGAAGTTCCTACGAGCAGTACTTC. Amino acids: CASSRGSSYEQYF.

The chain is built from TRBV6-4 and TRBJ2-2; possibly TRBD1 for D (6 bases). CDR3 length: 18 residues. V dropped 0 bases and J dropped 4 bases, with 18 bases sitting between them. CDR1 and CDR2 from the germline V gene are MRHNA and SNTAGT. CDR3 coding DNA: TGTGCCAGCAGTGACTCGGGCAGGGGAGAAGTTACCACCGGGGAGCTGTTTTTT. Amino acids: CASSDSGRGEVTTGELFF.

V and J are TRBV27 and TRBJ2-7; perhaps TRBD2 as D (5 bases). The CDR3 spans 14 residues. V was pared by 9 bases and J by 5 bases, with 20 bases between. Germline V CDR1 and CDR2: MNHEY, SMNVEV (reference sequence). In DNA, the CDR3 is TGTGCCAGTGGAGGTGGTGGGGAAGTGGACGAGCAGTACTTC. This codes for CASGGGGEVDEQYF.

The chain combines TRBV2 with TRBJ2-5; 10 bases agree with TRBD2. Judging by the DNA end, TRBJ2-7 fits better; the J call may be wrong. In germline, CDR1 is SNHLY, CDR2 FYNNEI. The length of the CDR3 is 16 residues. The CDR3: CASSAGRTSGYYEQYF. CDR3 coding DNA: TGTGCCAGCAGTGCAGGGAGGACTAGCGGCTACTACGAGCAGTACTTC.

The chain couples TRBV14 to TRBJ2-2; 9 positions agree with TRBD1. Germline CDR1 reads SGHDN; CDR2 reads FVKESK. V lost 1 base to trimming and J lost 4 bases; unmatched junction nucleotides: 7. The CDR3 runs to 17 residues. CDR3 region: CASSQVSWTGVTGELFF. The CDR3 region has the DNA TGTGCCAGCAGCCAAGTTAGCTGGACAGGGGTCACCGGGGAGCTGTTTTTT.

Concerning this clone: The junction does not match germline at one end; this may be a read error. The V call is TRBV4-3, the J call TRBJ2-6; D is possibly TRBD1 (5 bases). Germline values: CDR1 LGHNA, CDR2 YSLEER. This CDR3 is 16 amino acids long. The CDR3 loop reads CASSQETGSGANGLTF. The CDR3 DNA reads as TGCGCCAGCAGCCAAGAAACCGGCTCTGGGGCCAACGGCCTGACTTTC.

The genes are TRBV15 and TRBJ1-5, with D unclear. V was trimmed by 2 bases and J by 5 bases, leaving 4 bases between them. CDR3 length: 12 residues. Germline CDR1 is LNHNV and CDR2 is YYDKDF (reference sequence). CDR3 amino acids: CATSRSYQPQHF. The CDR3 nucleotides are TGTGCCACCAGCAGATCCTATCAGCCCCAGCATTTT.

The chain carries TRBV29-1 and TRBJ2-5; TRBD2 aligns across 7 bases. The CDR3 totals 13 residues. The germline V gene encodes CDR1 SQVTM and CDR2 ANQGSEA. V dropped 3 bases and J dropped 1; count of bases not matched to a gene: 2. The CDR3 coding sequence is TGCAGCGTTGAGGGGGGGGTCCAAGAGACCCAGTACTTC. Protein sequence: CSVEGGVQETQYF. Complete variable domain (other parts from reference TRBV29-1 and TRBJ2-5): SAVISQKPSRDICQRGTSLTIQCQVDSQVTMMFWYRQQPGQSLTLIATANQGSEATYESGFVIDKFPISRPNLTFSTLTVSNMSPEDSSIYLCSVEGGVQETQYFGPGTRLLVL.

The chain is built from TRBV2 and TRBJ2-3; a possible D gene is TRBD2 (6 bases). Germline CDR1 is SNHLY and CDR2 is FYNNEI. The V and J ends lost 6 bases and 1 base respectively, with 11 bases between them. There are 14 residues in the CDR3. CDR3 nucleotide sequence: TGTGCCAGCAGCCTTAGCGGAGGCACAGATACGCAGTATTTT. Amino acid sequence: CASSLSGGTDTQYF.

The chain combines TRBV19 with TRBJ2-1; D uncertain. The germline gives CDR1 LNHDA, CDR2 SQIVND (reference sequence). Trimming cost V 5 bases and J 4 bases, with 9 bases left between them. The CDR3 is 13 residues long. The CDR3 DNA follows: TGTGCCAGTAGTCCCCCCCCGTACAATGAGCAGTTCTTC. Translated, it gives CASSPPPYNEQFF.

The chain combines TRBV6-1 with TRBJ2-5; possibly TRBD1 for D (5 bases). There are 13 residues in the CDR3. Per the germline V gene, CDR1 is MNHNS and CDR2 is SASEGT. Trimming cost V 6 bases and J 11 bases, with 19 bases left between them. The CDR3 bases are TGTGCCAGCAGCAGGGAACTTTACCGGTGGCAGTACTTC. It encodes CASSRELYRWQYF.

This clone has just a few counts. The chain recombines TRBV5-6 with TRBJ2-4, with TRBD1 as a possible D gene (6 bases). The V end was cut by 4 bases, the J end by 5 bases, with 10 bases between. Germline V gives CDR1 SGHDT, CDR2 YYEEEE. The CDR3 has 13 residues. CDR3 sequence (DNA): TGTGCCAGCAGCCTGACAGGAGAAAACATTCAGTACTTC. Its protein product is CASSLTGENIQYF.

The chain joins TRBV11-1 to TRBJ2-1; 7 bases are a match to TRBD2. CDR3 length: 13 residues. Germline V lookup: CDR1 SGHAT, CDR2 FQDESV (reference sequence). The ends lost 10 bases at V and 0 bases at J; junction bases unmatched: 3. The CDR3 nucleotides read TGTGCCACCGGGAGGAGCTCCTACAATGAGCAGTTCTTC. This translates into CATGRSSYNEQFF.